Below, 23 T cell receptor beta chains from the same sample are listed, as sequenced in a study of OX40 agonist ivuxolimab in advanced cancers. Here immunoSEQ multiplex PCR was the method, and the copy in TCRdb shows in-frame clones only, minus some. The table records approximately 100,000 clones, 70% to 85% of them present only once. Sequenced material: CD4+ or CD8+ T cells sorted from blood, taken in a trial of the OX40 agonist ivuxolimab. Source of these receptors: an adult with an advanced solid tumor such as melanoma, head and neck, liver or kidney cancer.

This clone was observed a single time. The chain employs TRBV7-9 and TRBJ2-7; D possibly corresponds to TRBD1 (6 bases). In germline, CDR1 is SEHNR, CDR2 FQNEAQ (reference sequence). V lost 1 base, J lost 0 bases, and 19 bases lay in between. The CDR3 runs 18 residues. The CDR3 loop is CASSLGDMDTRSSYEQYF. The CDR3 bases are TGTGCCAGCAGCTTAGGGGACATGGACACCAGGAGCTCCTACGAGCAGTACTTC.

The genes are TRBV5-1 and TRBJ2-2; D is ambiguous. The CDR3 consists of 13 residues. Trimming removed 1 base at V and 7 bases at J, with 8 bases between. Germline V gene data show CDR1 as SGHRS and CDR2 as YFSETQ. This CDR3 is CASSLFSGGELFF. The CDR3 coding sequence is TGCGCCAGCAGCTTGTTTTCCGGCGGGGAGCTGTTTTTT.

J is TRBJ2-7 and V is TRBV6-5; tentatively, D is TRBD1 (5 bases). The germline V gene encodes CDR1 MNHEY and CDR2 SVGAGI. V was shortened by 2 bases and J by 2 bases, with 10 bases between the two germline ends. This CDR3 has 14 residues. The CDR3 loop is CASSYGPTAYEQYF. The CDR3, as DNA: TGTGCCAGCAGTTACGGTCCGACAGCCTACGAGCAGTACTTC.

For this clone: The same CDR3 also results from other DNA sequences found in this sample. The chain couples TRBV5-4 to TRBJ2-3; D is unclear. The length of the CDR3 is 12 residues. With 4 bases removed from V and 4 bases from J, the gap between germline ends came to 7 bases. CDR1 is SGHNT and CDR2 is YYREEE in the germline V gene (reference sequence). The CDR3 loop reads CASSLDSDTQYF. The CDR3 nucleotides read TGTGCCAGCAGCCTCGATTCAGATACGCAGTATTTT.

This chain links TRBV7-8 with TRBJ2-1; 8 nucleotides match TRBD1. With 1 base clipped from V and 3 bases from J, the junction kept 2 bases outside the gene matches. Looked up from germline, CDR1 is SGHVS and CDR2 is FQNEAQ. The CDR3 has 15 amino acids. The CDR3 region is CASSLGQGFYNEQFF. The CDR3 DNA reads TGTGCCAGCAGCTTAGGACAGGGGTTCTACAATGAGCAGTTCTTC.

This clone was recorded once. An end of the junction differs from the germline gene, which may be a read error. This sequence joins TRBV5-5 and TRBJ2-7; 9 nucleotides line up with TRBD1. The CDR3 spans 15 residues. Per germline, CDR1 SGHKS and CDR2 YYEKEE (reference sequence). The CDR3 reads CASRLGQGTLYEQYF. The CDR3 coding sequence is TGTGCCAGCAGATTGGGACAGGGCACACTCTACGAGCAGTACTTC.

The gene calls are TRBV5-4 and TRBJ2-7; D is possibly TRBD1 (6 bases). The CDR3 loop spans 14 amino acids. V lost 3 bases and J lost 4, with 14 bases in between. Germline V CDR1 and CDR2: SGHNT, YYREEE (reference sequence). The CDR3 sequence: CASSYQRGIYEQYF. The DNA of the CDR3 is TGTGCCAGCAGCTACCAGAGGGGGATATACGAGCAGTACTTC.

The chain's CDR3 is CASSSPGQGAGNTIYF. Written as DNA, the CDR3 is TGTGCCAGCAGCTCCCCGGGACAGGGGGCTGGAAACACCATATATTTT. The chain has TRBV7-8 and TRBJ1-3, with 11 bases identical to TRBD1. Trimming cost V 4 bases and J 2 bases; bases outside gene matches: 4. This CDR3 contains 16 residues. The V gene's germline CDR1 is SGHVS and CDR2 FQNEAQ.

The chain couples TRBV7-3 to TRBJ2-4, with a possible D match to TRBD2 (6 bases). V lost 5 bases and J lost 8, with 16 bases in between. This CDR3 comprises 14 residues. Germline CDR1 reads SGHTA; CDR2 reads FQGTGA. The CDR3 is CASSPGPERDIQYF. The CDR3 coding sequence is TGTGCCAGCAGCCCGGGACCGGAGCGGGACATTCAGTACTTC.

The chain has TRBV7-3 and TRBJ2-1, with 7 bases that match TRBD2. Germline assignment: CDR1 SGHTA and CDR2 FQGTGA. This CDR3 is 15 amino acids long. The junction had 4 bases not matched to a gene; V was cut back by 5 bases and J by 0 bases. The CDR3 region is CASSPRTSSYNEQFF. The CDR3 region has the DNA TGTGCCAGCAGCCCCCGGACTAGCTCCTACAATGAGCAGTTCTTC.

The genes are TRBV13 and TRBJ2-1; no firm D call. Trimming removed 7 bases at V and 6 bases at J, with 10 bases between. CDR1 and CDR2 from the germline V gene are PRHDT and FYEKMQ (reference sequence). CDR3 length equals 12 residues. The DNA for the CDR3 is TGTGCCAGCACGGAAGGGCTCAATGAGCAGTTCTTC. Residues: CASTEGLNEQFF.

The chain carries TRBV4-2 and TRBJ1-2; 7 bases match TRBD1. Germline V gene data show CDR1 as LGHNA and CDR2 as YNFKEQ. The CDR3 covers 16 residues. The V segment lost 3 bases and the J segment 4 bases; nucleotides outside the gene matches: 11. This CDR3 is CASSHGQGEIGYGYTF. DNA of the CDR3: TGTGCCAGCAGCCACGGTCAGGGGGAGATCGGCTATGGCTACACCTTC.

The CDR3 loop reads CASSQVPTGTENEQFF. The CDR3 region has the DNA TGTGCCAGCTCACAAGTTCCCACCGGGACAGAGAATGAGCAGTTCTTC. The V gene is TRBV18, the J gene TRBJ2-1; 7 nucleotides match TRBD1. The CDR3 extends over 16 amino acids. CDR1 is KGHSH and CDR2 is LQKENI in the germline V gene. With V trimmed by 4 bases and J by 7 bases, 13 bases remained unmatched. The whole variable domain, remainder taken from reference TRBV18 and TRBJ2-1, is NAGVMQNPRHLVRRRGQEARLRCSPMKGHSHVYWYRQLPEEGLKFMVYLQKENIIDESGMPKERFSAEFPKEGPSILRIQQVVRGDSAAYFCASSQVPTGTENEQFFGPGTRLTVL.

This chain joins TRBV11-2 and TRBJ2-4; TRBD2 matches at 8 bases. Losses at the gene ends were 2 bases for V and 2 bases for J; bases not matched to a gene: 8. CDR1 and CDR2 (germline): SGHAT, FQNNGV. This CDR3 has 17 amino acids. CDR3 DNA: TGTGCCAGCAGCTTATTTCGCGGGGGGCGAACCAAAAACATTCAGTACTTC. This gives the protein CASSLFRGGRTKNIQYF.

The chain couples TRBV9 to TRBJ2-3; TRBD2 matches 13 bases. J was trimmed by 3 bases and V by 4 bases; bases with no gene match: 8. Germline CDR1 and CDR2: SGDLS and YYNGEE. The CDR3 loop spans 17 amino acids. The CDR3 DNA sequence: TGTGCCAGCAGCCACGGACTAGCGGGAGTCTTGACAGATACGCAGTATTTT. Residues: CASSHGLAGVLTDTQYF.

This clone came up once. The rearrangement joins TRBV11-1 to TRBJ2-7, with 8 bases fitting TRBD2. Per germline, CDR1 SGHAT and CDR2 FQDESV (reference sequence). V gave up 3 bases and J gave up 4 bases; unmatched junction bases: 2. There are 13 residues in the CDR3. The CDR3 bases are TGTGCCAGCAGCTTGGGACTAGAGTACGAGCAGTACTTC. Amino acid sequence: CASSLGLEYEQYF.

The chain is built from TRBV5-4 and TRBJ2-3; 8 nucleotides agree with TRBD2. This CDR3 is 16 amino acids long. In germline, CDR1 is SGHNT, CDR2 YYREEE (reference sequence). The junction had 5 bases not matched to a gene; V was cut back by 1 base and J by 1 base. The CDR3 region has the DNA TGTGCCAGCAGCTTGTTCGGGAGGGTTGGCACAGATACGCAGTATTTT. Its translation: CASSLFGRVGTDTQYF.

This chain links TRBV5-4 with TRBJ2-1; D gene ambiguous. Germline V gene data show CDR1 as SGHNT and CDR2 as YYREEE (reference sequence). Between the trimmed V and J ends, which lost 2 bases and 7 bases, there was a span of 10 bases. The CDR3 consists of 13 residues. CDR3 region: CASSLDLENEQFF. DNA for the CDR3: TGTGCCAGCAGCTTAGATCTTGAGAATGAGCAGTTCTTC.

The chain carries TRBV5-1 and TRBJ1-4; 7 positions agree with TRBD1. The V gene end was trimmed by 4 bases and the J gene end by 5 bases; junction bases not matched to a gene: 8. CDR1 SGHRS and CDR2 YFSETQ come from the germline V gene. This CDR3 has 15 amino acids. CDR3 region: CASSGTGDINEKLFF. As DNA, the CDR3 is TGCGCCAGCAGCGGTACAGGGGATATAAATGAAAAACTGTTTTTT.

The CDR3 bases are TGTGCCTGGAGTGTCGGAGGGGTAGGAAACATTCAGTACTTC. Translated: CAWSVGGVGNIQYF. The chain couples TRBV30 to TRBJ2-4; weak D call: TRBD2 (6 bases). Trimming took off 0 bases at V and 6 bases at J, with 12 bases between the two ends. Germline lookup yields CDR1 GTSNPN and CDR2 SVGIG (reference sequence). This CDR3 region has 14 residues.

J is TRBJ2-7 and V is TRBV2; unclear D gene. This CDR3 contains 15 residues. V lost 2 bases and J lost 2, with 13 bases in between. Germline V gives CDR1 SNHLY, CDR2 FYNNEI. The DNA for the CDR3 is TGTGCCAGCAGTGAAACCGGGCAACTAACCTACGAGCAGTACTTC. It yields the protein CASSETGQLTYEQYF.

The chain employs TRBV7-9 and TRBJ1-1; 7 positions match TRBD1. This CDR3 contains 15 residues. Germline values: CDR1 SEHNR, CDR2 FQNEAQ (reference sequence). After removal of 5 bases from V and 0 bases from J, the junction contained 6 bases not matched to a gene. CDR3 DNA sequence: TGTGCCAGCAGCCAAAGGGGACAGCTGAACACTGAAGCTTTCTTT. Translating gives CASSQRGQLNTEAFF.

This sequence joins TRBV9 and TRBJ2-7; D might be TRBD1 (6 bases). The V end was cut by 3 bases, the J end by 3 bases, with 13 bases between. CDR3 length: 14 amino acids. Germline CDR1 is SGDLS and CDR2 is YYNGEE. The CDR3, as DNA: TGTGCCAGCAGCGGCCGGGACAATCGCTACGAGCAGTACTTC. Its translation is CASSGRDNRYEQYF.